Following are 9 T cell receptor beta chains from one sample sequenced in a study of blood T cell repertoires in COVID-19. Generated by immunoSEQ multiplex PCR, the TCRdb table keeps only in-frame clones and is missing some. The repertoire holds around 180,000 clones, 70% to 90% seen once, with around 9.9% in the top ten. Sequencing used peripheral blood. These receptors were taken from a human donor with active or convalescent COVID-19. The donor label of this sample is uncertain.

The chain links TRBV3-1 (or the pseudogene TRBV3-2) to TRBJ2-3; tentative D call: TRBD1 (5 bases). From germline, CDR1 is LGHDT and CDR2 YNNKEL (reference sequence). V dropped 4 bases and J dropped 3 bases, with 14 bases sitting between them. The CDR3 sequence is 15 residues long. CDR3: CASSRGRVGTDTQYF. DNA of the CDR3: TGTGCCAGCAGCCGGGGCAGGGTCGGGACAGATACGCAGTATTTT.

J is TRBJ2-7 and V is TRBV7-9; a possible D gene is TRBD2 (5 bases). Germline CDR1 SEHNR, CDR2 FQNEAQ (reference sequence). The CDR3 is 13 amino acids. Trimming pared 5 bases from V and 5 bases from J, leaving 13 bases between. DNA for the CDR3: TGTGCCAGCAGCCCCCCTAGCCGAGACGAGCAGTACTTC. It translates to CASSPPSRDEQYF. The variable domain in full, with the rest retrieved from reference TRBV7-9 and TRBJ2-7, is DTGVSQNPRHKITKRGQNVTFRCDPISEHNRLYWYRQTLGQGPEFLTYFQNEAQLEKSRLLSDRFSAERPKGSFSTLEIQRTEQGDSAMYLCASSPPSRDEQYFGPGTRLTVT.

The CDR3 region is CASSLGGTDTQYF. The CDR3 nucleotides are TGTGCCAGCAGCCTCGGGGGCACAGATACGCAGTATTTT. The genes are TRBV9 and TRBJ2-3; D may be TRBD2 (5 bases). CDR3 length: 13 residues. The ends were cut back, 4 bases at V and 1 base at J, with 7 bases in the middle. Germline V gives CDR1 SGDLS, CDR2 YYNGEE.

The gene calls are TRBV11-2 and TRBJ2-7; no definite D call. The V gene lost 4 bases and the J gene lost 7 bases, with 14 bases spanning the gap. The length of the CDR3 is 13 residues. Germline assignment: CDR1 SGHAT and CDR2 FQNNGV. In DNA form, the CDR3 reads TGTGCCAGCAGCTCCCCCTTGGGCGTAGAGCAGTACTTC. It specifies CASSSPLGVEQYF.

The chain couples TRBV9 to TRBJ1-2; tentatively, D is TRBD1 (5 bases). Germline CDR1 SGDLS, CDR2 YYNGEE. V shed 4 bases and J shed 8 bases, with 27 bases lying between them. This CDR3 comprises 17 residues. CDR3 in amino acids: CASSRIGGGGGLEGYTF. The CDR3 coding sequence is TGTGCCAGCAGCCGTATCGGTGGAGGCGGGGGATTGGAGGGCTACACCTTC.

The CDR3 loop reads CASSTQGRSNEKLFF. CDR3 bases: TGTGCCAGCAGCACACAGGGGAGGTCTAATGAAAAACTGTTTTTT. J is TRBJ1-4 and V is TRBV28; TRBD1 agrees at 7 bases. Looked up from germline, CDR1 is MDHEN and CDR2 is SYDVKM. The CDR3 covers 15 residues. V lost 6 bases, J lost 3 bases, and 7 bases stayed unmatched.

The chain is built from TRBV7-9 and TRBJ2-1; 11 bases are shared with TRBD1. The CDR3 spans 15 residues. Germline trimming cut 2 bases from V and 6 bases from J; bases unmatched to any gene: 3. The germline V gene has CDR1 SEHNR and CDR2 FQNEAQ (reference sequence). The CDR3 region is CASSLTGTGGNEQFF. The CDR3 DNA follows: TGTGCCAGCAGCTTAACGGGGACAGGGGGCAATGAGCAGTTCTTC.

The rearrangement joins TRBV19 to TRBJ1-2; 7 bases are shared with TRBD1. Germline values: CDR1 LNHDA, CDR2 SQIVND (reference sequence). Germline trimming cut 3 bases from V and 7 bases from J; bases unmatched to any gene: 2. The CDR3 is 12 residues long. CDR3 nucleotide sequence: TGTGCCAGTAGTATGGCAGGGGGTGGCTACACCTTC. Translation gives CASSMAGGGYTF.

This clone was detected only a few times. The J gene is TRBJ2-6, the V gene TRBV19, with D maybe TRBD2 (6 bases). Germline lookup yields CDR1 LNHDA and CDR2 SQIVND (reference sequence). V was clipped by 6 bases and J by 5 bases, with 29 bases between them. The length of the CDR3 is 20 residues. This CDR3 reads CASSPGRRSGLSLWANVLTF. In DNA, the CDR3 is TGTGCCAGTAGCCCGGGGAGAAGATCGGGACTGTCTCTGTGGGCCAACGTCCTGACTTTC.